These T cell receptor beta chains were read from a single sample in a study of STAT5B mutations in CD4+ large granular lymphocyte leukemia. Clones were sequenced by immunoSEQ multiplex PCR, and TCRdb holds only the in-frame ones, with some missing. The data contain around 24,000 clones, about three quarters of them seen just once; the ten biggest clones take up 0.5% to 0.65%. Sequenced input: CD4+ T cells from blood buffy coats. Every receptor here comes from a human donor in good health. Each CDR3 is given without its conserved first and last residue. Fields, in order: CDR3 length, V gene, CDR3 protein.

len: 14; v_gene: TRBV4-3; CDR3aa: ASSLGEAASRNTIY
len: 16; v_gene: TRBV25-1; CDR3aa: ASSEYRAGAPSPSKAF
len: 12; v_gene: TRBV7-8; CDR3aa: ASSLVGFNQPQH
len: 13; v_gene: TRBV6-1; CDR3aa: ASSIRDGSSYEQY
len: 12; v_gene: TRBV7-6; CDR3aa: ASSLTGQTYEQY
len: 12; v_gene: TRBV14; CDR3aa: ASSQTTGNEKLF
len: 13; v_gene: TRBV9; CDR3aa: ASSAGTGGFQPQH
len: 11; v_gene: TRBV6-5; CDR3aa: ASSRTAYNEQF
len: 10; v_gene: TRBV5-8; CDR3aa: ASSPTSTEAF
len: 9; v_gene: TRBV19; CDR3aa: ASSIGREQF
len: 9; v_gene: TRBV5-6; CDR3aa: ASSLGREAF
len: 12; v_gene: TRBV28; CDR3aa: ASSTPGRAYEQY
len: 12; v_gene: TRBV4-1; CDR3aa: ASSQASSNQPQH
len: 9; v_gene: TRBV6-5; CDR3aa: ASSAEYGYT
len: 14; v_gene: TRBV19; CDR3aa: ASSMPPWTGPYGYT
len: 12; v_gene: TRBV28; CDR3aa: ASSLGGSYQPQH
len: 14; v_gene: TRBV27; CDR3aa: ASRLLRQGDNEKLF
len: 11; v_gene: TRBV14; CDR3aa: ASSHGLNTEAF
len: 10; v_gene: TRBV2; CDR3aa: ASSAWTDTQY
len: 12; v_gene: TRBV7-2; CDR3aa: ASSTIRTGAEQY
len: 12; v_gene: TRBV7-9; CDR3aa: ASSLWDRAGELF
len: 12; v_gene: TRBV28; CDR3aa: ASGKFATNEKLF
len: 11; v_gene: TRBV6-1; CDR3aa: ASSENGPYEQY
len: 13; v_gene: TRBV5-4; CDR3aa: ASSPNAAGPYEQY
len: 14; v_gene: TRBV28; CDR3aa: ASREALDWILTEQF
len: 11; v_gene: TRBV11-1; CDR3aa: ASTRNLNTEAF
len: 13; v_gene: TRBV5-4; CDR3aa: ASSHASPGANVLT
len: 15; v_gene: TRBV19; CDR3aa: ASNLGTGRSRDTEAF
len: 15; v_gene: TRBV7-8; CDR3aa: ASSLAGAVGSLYEQY
len: 11; v_gene: TRBV30; CDR3aa: AWSMGPDQPQH
len: 11; v_gene: TRBV6-5; CDR3aa: ASTAGVSGELF
len: 12; v_gene: TRBV5-4; CDR3aa: ASSLAGGPLEQY
len: 13; v_gene: TRBV10-3; CDR3aa: AISEGGSSYNEQF
len: 9; v_gene: TRBV29-1; CDR3aa: SVDGVYGYT
len: 10; v_gene: TRBV2; CDR3aa: ASSEGEDTQY
len: 15; v_gene: TRBV4-1; CDR3aa: ASSHPGQGESGNTIY
len: 14; v_gene: TRBV19; CDR3aa: ASSIVGLKAYNEQF
len: 12; v_gene: TRBV19; CDR3aa: ASSPLTGKETQY
len: 15; v_gene: TRBV7-8; CDR3aa: ASSLARGTRNTGELF
len: 12; v_gene: TRBV28; CDR3aa: ASSAPSGVNEQF
len: 12; v_gene: TRBV5-6; CDR3aa: ASSPSKALYGYT
len: 14; v_gene: TRBV10-3; CDR3aa: AISEFGDGRTDTQY
len: 13; v_gene: TRBV6-1; CDR3aa: ASKVWQGNTGELF
len: 13; v_gene: TRBV5-1; CDR3aa: ASSLEHRGTDTQY
len: 12; v_gene: TRBV27; CDR3aa: ASSLSKVNTEAF
len: 11; v_gene: TRBV9; CDR3aa: ASSGRITDTQY
len: 9; v_gene: TRBV29-1; CDR3aa: SVAAPGGYT
len: 15; v_gene: TRBV28; CDR3aa: ASSLSGVVSSVYEQY
len: 14; v_gene: TRBV21-1; CDR3aa: ASSKGLWGGNQPQH
len: 12; v_gene: TRBV6-1; CDR3aa: ASTPGPGSYEQY
len: 13; v_gene: TRBV28; CDR3aa: ASIRQGRVNTEAF
len: 14; v_gene: TRBV7-2; CDR3aa: ASSPYAGTANQPQH
len: 11; v_gene: TRBV10-3; CDR3aa: AITGTADSPLH
len: 12; v_gene: TRBV27; CDR3aa: ASRNRQGWGGYT